This T cell receptor (beta chain) was identified in a study of shared clonotypes between healthy human individuals. Only in-frame clones appear in the TCRdb table, and some are missing; sequencing was by immunoSEQ multiplex PCR. The top ten hold about 0.94% of the sample, which has 1 million to 1.2 million clones, approximately 80% seen once. The study separated CD4+ cells into CD45RA+ naive and CD45RA-negative memory subsets. A word on this clone: This may come from a read error, since a much larger clone is one base off.

Trimming removed 6 bases from V and 4 bases from J, with 6 bases in between. The CDR3 covers 11 residues. Germline CDR1 is MDHEN and CDR2 is SYDVKM. The source of this sequence is a man younger than 35 in good health. Some clones in this sample may be carry-over from other donors' samples. The chain recombines TRBV28 with TRBJ1-2; D is uncertain. Source material: memory CD4+ T cells from PBMCs. Subset: CD45RA-negative fraction. CDR3 nucleotide sequence: TGTGCCAGCAGCCAGGTCTATGGCTACACCTTC. Protein product: CASSQVYGYTF.